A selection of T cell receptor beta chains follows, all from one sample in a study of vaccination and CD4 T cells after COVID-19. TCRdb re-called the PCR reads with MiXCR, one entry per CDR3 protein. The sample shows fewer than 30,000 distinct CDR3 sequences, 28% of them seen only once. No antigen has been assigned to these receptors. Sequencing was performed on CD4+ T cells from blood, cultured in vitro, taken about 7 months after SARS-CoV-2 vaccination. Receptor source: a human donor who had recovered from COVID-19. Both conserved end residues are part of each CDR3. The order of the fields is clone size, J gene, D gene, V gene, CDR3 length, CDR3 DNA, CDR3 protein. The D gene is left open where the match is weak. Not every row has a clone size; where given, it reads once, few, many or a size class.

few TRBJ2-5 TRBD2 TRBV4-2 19 TGTGCCAGCAGCCAAGTCGGTTTGGCTAGCGGGAGAGGGGGGGAGACCCAGTACTTC CASSQVGLASGRGGETQYF
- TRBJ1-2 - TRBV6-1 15 TGTGCCAGCAGTGAGGGCCCTTTAGCTAACTATGGCTACATCTTC CASSEGPLANYGYIF
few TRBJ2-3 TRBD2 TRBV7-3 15 TGTGCCAGCAGTCCGGGACTAGCGAGCACAGATACGCAGTATTTT CASSPGLASTDTQYF
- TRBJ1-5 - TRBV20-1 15 TGCAGTGCTAGAATACAGGGAGGTTCCAATCAGCCCCAGCATTTT CSARIQGGSNQPQHF
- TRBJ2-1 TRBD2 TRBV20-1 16 TGCAGTGCTAGAGGCCTACTAGCGGACCCATACAATGAGCAGTTCTTC CSARGLLADPYNEQFF
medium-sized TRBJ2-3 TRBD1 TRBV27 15 TGTGCCAGCAGTCTGGTAGGGACAGGCACAGATACGCAGTATTTT CASSLVGTGTDTQYF
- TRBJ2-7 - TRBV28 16 TGTGCCAGCAGTTCCCCACAGGGGGAGGGTAGACGCGAGCAGTACTTC CASSSPQGEGRREQYF
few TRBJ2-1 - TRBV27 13 TGTGCCAGCAGGAAGCTAGAACCCAATGAGCAGTTCTTC CASRKLEPNEQFF
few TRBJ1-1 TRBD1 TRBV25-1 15 TGTGCCAGCTCACGAACGGGGACAGTTAGGACTGAAGCTTTCTTT CASSRTGTVRTEAFF
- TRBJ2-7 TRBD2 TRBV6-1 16 TGTGCCAGCAGCCCTCCCCGGCTAGCGGGAGGTTACGAGCAGTACTTC CASSPPRLAGGYEQYF
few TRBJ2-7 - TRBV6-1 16 TGTGCCAGCAGTGAAGCCGTTCTGCCGAGCTCCTACGAGCAGTACTTC CASSEAVLPSSYEQYF
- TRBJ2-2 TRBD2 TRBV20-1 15 TGCAGTGCTAGAGAAGGACTAGCGGACACCGGGGAGCTGTTTTTT CSAREGLADTGELFF
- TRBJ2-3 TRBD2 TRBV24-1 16 TGTGCCACCAGTGATTATTCTAGCGGGGGTGCTGATACGCAGTATTTT CATSDYSSGGADTQYF
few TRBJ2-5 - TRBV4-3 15 TGCGCCAGCAGCCCGGGAAACATACCACAAGAGACCCAGTACTTC CASSPGNIPQETQYF
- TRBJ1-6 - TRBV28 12 TGTGCCAGCAGCCCTATACCCCCAACCCTCCACTTT CASSPIPPTLHF
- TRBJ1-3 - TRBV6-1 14 TGTGCCAGCAGTAACCAGCCTACTGGAAACACCATATATTTT CASSNQPTGNTIYF
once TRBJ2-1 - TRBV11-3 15 TGTGCCAGCAGCTTACACTCACTCAGGGAGAATGAGCAGTTCTTC CASSLHSLRENEQFF
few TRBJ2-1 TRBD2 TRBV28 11 TGTGCCAGTCACACAACTAGCGCTTGGTTCTTC CASHTTSAWFF
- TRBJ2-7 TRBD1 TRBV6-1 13 TGTGCCAGCAGGAAGACAGGGGGCGACGAGCAGTACTTC CASRKTGGDEQYF
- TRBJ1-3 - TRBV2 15 TGTGCCAGCTCCCCACAGCGAGGCTCTGGAAACACCATATATTTT CASSPQRGSGNTIYF
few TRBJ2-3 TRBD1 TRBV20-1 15 TGCAGTGCTCGAACGGGACAGGGGGAAGCAGATACGCAGTATTTT CSARTGQGEADTQYF
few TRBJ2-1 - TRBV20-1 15 TGCAGTGCCAGGGGTTTGCGGGAGAAATTATATGAGCAGTTCTTC CSARGLREKLYEQFF
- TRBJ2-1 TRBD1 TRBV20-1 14 TGCAGCCGGGTCATTAGGACAGGGGTGAATGAGCAGTTCTTC CSRVIRTGVNEQFF
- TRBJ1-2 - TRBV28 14 TGTGCCAGCAGCCCCGGGGGGGCCACCCATGGCTACACCTTC CASSPGGATHGYTF
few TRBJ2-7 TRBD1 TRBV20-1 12 TGCAGTGCTAGAGAGGACAGGTACGAGCAGTACTTC CSAREDRYEQYF
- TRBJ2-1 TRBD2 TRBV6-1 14 TGTGCCAGCAGCCCTTCTAGCGGGAGGAATGAGCAGTTCTTC CASSPSSGRNEQFF
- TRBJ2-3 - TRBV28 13 TGTGCCAGCAGTTTATTCAGCACAGATACGCAGTATTTT CASSLFSTDTQYF
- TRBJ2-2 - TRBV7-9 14 TGTGCCAGCAGCTTAACAGGGAACACCGGGGAGCTGTTTTTT CASSLTGNTGELFF
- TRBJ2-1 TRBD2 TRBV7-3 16 TGTGCCAGCAGCTTAACCCGGACTAGCGCCTTCAATGAGCAGTTCTTC CASSLTRTSAFNEQFF
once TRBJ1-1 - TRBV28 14 TGTGCCAGCAGTTTGACAGATATGAACACTGAAGCTTTCTTT CASSLTDMNTEAFF
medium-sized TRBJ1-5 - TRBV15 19 TGTGCCACCAGCAGAGCAGGGAGCCGGGGGAAGGGGGGCAATCAGCCCCAGCATTTT CATSRAGSRGKGGNQPQHF
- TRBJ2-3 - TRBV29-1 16 TGCAGCGTTGCGGGGGGACAGTCAATGCGCACAGATACGCAGTATTTT CSVAGGQSMRTDTQYF
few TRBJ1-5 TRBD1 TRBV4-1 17 TGCGCCAGCAGCCAATTGGGGGCGGACAGGGGCAATCAGCCCCAGCATTTT CASSQLGADRGNQPQHF
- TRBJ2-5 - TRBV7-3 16 TGTGCCAGCAGCCCTAGGGGGGGACGTAACGGAGAGACCCAGTACTTC CASSPRGGRNGETQYF
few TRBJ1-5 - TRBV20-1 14 TGCAGTGCTAGTGCGGGGGACCCCCTTCAGCCCCAGCATTTT CSASAGDPLQPQHF
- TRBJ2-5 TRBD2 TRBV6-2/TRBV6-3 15 TGTGCCAGCAGTGTTAGCGGGAGAGGTGCCGAGACCCAGTACTTC CASSVSGRGAETQYF
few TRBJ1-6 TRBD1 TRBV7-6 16 TGTGCCAGCAGCTCCCTTGGAGGGGGCGCGTCTTCACCCCTCCACTTT CASSSLGGGASSPLHF
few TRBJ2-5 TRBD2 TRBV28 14 TGTGCCAGCAACAGGCTAGCGGTCCAAGAGACCCAGTACTTC CASNRLAVQETQYF
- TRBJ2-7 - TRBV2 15 TGTGCCAGCAGTGAAGACATACAGGCCTTTTACGAGCAGTACTTC CASSEDIQAFYEQYF
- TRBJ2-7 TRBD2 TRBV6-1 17 TGTGCCAGCAGCCAGATTCCGGGGGGGCTAATCTACTACGAGCAGTACTTC CASSQIPGGLIYYEQYF
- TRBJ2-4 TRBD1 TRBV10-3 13 TGTGCCATCAGCCCCCAGGGGGAAAACATTCAGTACTTC CAISPQGENIQYF
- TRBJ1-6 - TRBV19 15 TGTGCCAGCTCCCTCTTCCAGGGAAATAATTCACCCCTCCACTTT CASSLFQGNNSPLHF
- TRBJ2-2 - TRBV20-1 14 TGCAGTGCAAGACAAAACTTAAACACCGGGGAGCTGTTTTTT CSARQNLNTGELFF
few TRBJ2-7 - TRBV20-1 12 TGCAGTGCGACAGGGAGGTCCTACGAGCAGTACTTC CSATGRSYEQYF
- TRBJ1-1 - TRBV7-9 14 TGTGCCAGCAGCTTATTTGGGCCGGAGACTGAAGCTTTCTTT CASSLFGPETEAFF
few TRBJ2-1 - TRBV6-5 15 TGTGCCAGCAGTTACGGAGACCCAGGTTACAATGAGCAGTTCTTC CASSYGDPGYNEQFF
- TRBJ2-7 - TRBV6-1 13 TGTGCCAGCAGTCCCTCCGGCTCCTACGAGCAGTACTTC CASSPSGSYEQYF